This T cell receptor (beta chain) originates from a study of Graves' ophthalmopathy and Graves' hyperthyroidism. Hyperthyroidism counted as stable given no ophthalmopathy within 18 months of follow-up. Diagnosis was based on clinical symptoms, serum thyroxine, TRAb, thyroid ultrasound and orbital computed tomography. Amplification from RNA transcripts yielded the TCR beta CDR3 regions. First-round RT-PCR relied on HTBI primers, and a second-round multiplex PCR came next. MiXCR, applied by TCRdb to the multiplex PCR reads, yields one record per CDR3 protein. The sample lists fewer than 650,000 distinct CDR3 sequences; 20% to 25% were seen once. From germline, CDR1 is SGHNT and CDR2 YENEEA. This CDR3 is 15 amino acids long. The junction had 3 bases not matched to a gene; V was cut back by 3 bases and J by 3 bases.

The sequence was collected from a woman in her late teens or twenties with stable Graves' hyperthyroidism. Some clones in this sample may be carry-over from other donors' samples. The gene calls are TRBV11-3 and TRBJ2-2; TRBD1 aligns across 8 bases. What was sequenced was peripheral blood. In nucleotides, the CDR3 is TGTGCCAGCAGCTTCACAGGGGGATACACCGGGGAGCTGTTTTTT. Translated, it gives CASSFTGGYTGELFF.